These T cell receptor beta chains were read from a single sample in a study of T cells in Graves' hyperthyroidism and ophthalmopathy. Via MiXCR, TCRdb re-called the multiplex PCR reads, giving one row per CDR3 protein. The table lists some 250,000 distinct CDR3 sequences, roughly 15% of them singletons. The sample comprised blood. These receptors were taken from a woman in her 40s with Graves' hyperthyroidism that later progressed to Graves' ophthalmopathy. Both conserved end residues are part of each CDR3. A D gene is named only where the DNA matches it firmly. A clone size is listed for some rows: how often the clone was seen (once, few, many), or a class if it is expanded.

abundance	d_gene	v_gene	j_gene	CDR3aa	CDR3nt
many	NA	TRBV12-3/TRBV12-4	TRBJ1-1	CASSPGARGFF	TGTGCCAGCAGCCCAGGGGCCCGGGGTTTCTTT
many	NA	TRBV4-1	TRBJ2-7	CASSQDGGGGYEQYF	TGCGCCAGCAGCCAAGATGGGGGGGGCGGCTACGAGCAGTACTTC
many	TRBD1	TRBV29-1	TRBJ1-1	CSVGTGTNTEAFF	TGCAGCGTTGGGACAGGTACGAACACTGAAGCTTTCTTT
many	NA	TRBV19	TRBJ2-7	CASSVSGTQDPYEQYF	TGTGCCAGTAGTGTCTCCGGGACCCAAGACCCCTACGAGCAGTACTTC
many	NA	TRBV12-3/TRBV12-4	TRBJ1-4	CASSYRGPEKLFF	TGTGCCAGCAGTTATCGGGGCCCTGAAAAACTGTTTTTT
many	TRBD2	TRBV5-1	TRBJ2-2	CASSSGLLTRNTGELFF	TGCGCCAGCAGCTCGGGACTACTGACCCGGAACACCGGGGAGCTGTTTTTT
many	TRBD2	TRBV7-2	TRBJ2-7	CASSPLSGKSRSEQYF	TGTGCCAGCAGCCCCCTTAGCGGGAAGTCGAGGAGCGAGCAGTACTTC
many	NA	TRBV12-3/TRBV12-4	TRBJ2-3	CASSLRQARTDTQYF	TGTGCCAGCAGTTTACGACAGGCGCGCACAGATACGCAGTATTTT
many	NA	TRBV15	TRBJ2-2	CATSRVRPDTGELFF	TGTGCCACCAGCAGAGTCCGCCCCGACACCGGGGAGCTGTTTTTT
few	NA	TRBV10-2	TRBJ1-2	CASSEGFYGYTF	TGCGCCAGCAGTGAAGGGTTCTATGGCTACACCTTC
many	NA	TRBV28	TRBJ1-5	CASSFWRTDGNQPQHF	TGTGCCAGCAGTTTTTGGAGAACAGATGGCAATCAGCCCCAGCATTTT
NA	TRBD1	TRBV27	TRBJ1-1	CASSRGQANTEAFF	TGTGCCAGCAGTAGGGGACAGGCGAACACTGAAGCTTTCTTT
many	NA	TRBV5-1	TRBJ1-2	CASSPQVGGYGYTF	TGCGCCAGCAGCCCCCAGGTTGGGGGCTATGGCTACACCTTC
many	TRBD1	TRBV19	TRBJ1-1	CASSRDSQNTEAFF	TGTGCCAGTAGTAGGGACAGCCAGAACACTGAAGCTTTCTTT
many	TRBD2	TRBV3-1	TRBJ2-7	CASSLLAGGPNEQYF	TGTGCCAGCAGCCTCCTAGCGGGAGGGCCAAACGAGCAGTACTTC
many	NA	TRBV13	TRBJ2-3	CASSSHGTHTDTQYF	TGTGCCAGCAGCTCCCACGGAACTCATACGGATACGCAGTATTTT
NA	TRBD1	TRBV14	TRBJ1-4	CASSQRTGGLEKLFF	TGTGCCAGCAGCCAACGGACAGGGGGCCTTGAAAAACTGTTTTTT
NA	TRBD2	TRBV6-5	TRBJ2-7	CAAASAGGGDEQYF	TGTGCCGCAGCTAGTGCGGGAGGAGGCGACGAGCAGTACTTC
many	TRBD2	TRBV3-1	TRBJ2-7	CPSGTGEQYF	TGTCCTAGCGGGACGGGGGAGCAGTACTTC
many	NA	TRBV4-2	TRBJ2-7	CASSQEVLGLDYEQYF	TGTGCCAGCAGCCAAGAGGTTCTGGGATTAGATTACGAGCAGTACTTC
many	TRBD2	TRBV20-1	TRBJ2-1	CSAKRREGSYNEQFF	TGCAGTGCTAAGCGGCGGGAGGGCTCCTACAATGAGCAGTTCTTC
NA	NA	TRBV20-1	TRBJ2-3	CSATQLGVTDTQYF	TGCAGTGCTACCCAACTAGGAGTCACAGATACGCAGTATTTT
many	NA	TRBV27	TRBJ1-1	CASSLNGFGHEMNTEAFF	TGTGCCAGCAGTTTAAACGGGTTCGGACATGAAATGAACACTGAAGCTTTCTTT
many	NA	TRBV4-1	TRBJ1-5	CASSPTTTGLQPQHF	TGCGCCAGCAGTCCTACTACTACAGGGCTTCAGCCCCAGCATTTT
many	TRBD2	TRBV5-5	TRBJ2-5	CASSTSAETQYF	TGTGCCAGCAGCACTAGCGCCGAGACCCAGTACTTC
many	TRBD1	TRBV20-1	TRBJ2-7	CSATPGDRESYEQYF	TGCAGTGCTACCCCCGGAGACAGGGAATCCTACGAGCAGTACTTC
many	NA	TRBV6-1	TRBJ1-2	CASSGTGKFKLNYGYTF	TGTGCCAGCAGTGGAACAGGAAAATTCAAACTTAACTATGGCTACACCTTC
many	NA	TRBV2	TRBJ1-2	CASSELKGANYGYTF	TGTGCCAGCAGTGAATTAAAGGGGGCTAACTATGGCTACACCTTC
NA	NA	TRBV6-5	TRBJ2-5	CASSFLLTQYF	TGTGCCAGCAGTTTCTTGCTGACCCAGTACTTC
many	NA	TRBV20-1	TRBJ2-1	CSARNVWPSSYNEQFF	TGCAGTGCTAGGAACGTATGGCCCTCTTCCTACAATGAGCAGTTCTTC
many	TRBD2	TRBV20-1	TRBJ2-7	CSAFLLAGDNEQYF	TGCAGTGCCTTCCTACTAGCGGGAGACAACGAGCAGTACTTC
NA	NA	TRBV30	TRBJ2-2	CAWSRGAVTGKLFF	TGTGCCTGGAGTCGGGGGGCGGTCACCGGGAAGCTGTTTTTT
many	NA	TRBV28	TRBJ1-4	CASRLYYGDEKLFF	TGTGCCAGCAGACTTTATTATGGCGATGAAAAACTGTTTTTT